This TCR beta chain was identified in a study of blood T cell repertoires in COVID-19. Under the authors' procedure: For nucleated cells, counts were estimated from reference gene primer amplification. The repertoire was sequenced with immunoSEQ multiplex PCR; TCRdb's copy has only in-frame clones and lacks some. The V and J calls and the clone size are those of that table, but D and trimming were determined from the DNA. The sample carries some 160,000 clones, 80% to 90% recorded once. This clone was detected only once. Germline lookup yields CDR1 LNHNV and CDR2 YYDKDF (reference sequence). J was trimmed by 0 bases and V by 3 bases; bases with no gene match: 7. The CDR3 is made up of 16 amino acids.

Sequencing was done on a sample of peripheral blood. V and J are TRBV15 and TRBJ2-7; 8 positions match TRBD1. The sequence was obtained from an elderly woman with acute or convalescent COVID-19. This chain's CDR3 is CATSSPGTGFSYEQYF. Here the CDR3 DNA reads TGTGCCACCAGCAGTCCCGGGACAGGATTCTCCTACGAGCAGTACTTC.